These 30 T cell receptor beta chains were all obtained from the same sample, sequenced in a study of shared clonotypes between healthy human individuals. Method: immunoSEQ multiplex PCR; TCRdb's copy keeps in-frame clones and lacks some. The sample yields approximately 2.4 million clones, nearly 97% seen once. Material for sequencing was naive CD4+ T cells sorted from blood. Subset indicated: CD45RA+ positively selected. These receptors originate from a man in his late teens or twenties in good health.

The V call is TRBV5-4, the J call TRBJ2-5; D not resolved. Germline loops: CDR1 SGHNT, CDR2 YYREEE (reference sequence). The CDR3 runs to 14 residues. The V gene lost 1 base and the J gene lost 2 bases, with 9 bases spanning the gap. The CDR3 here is CASSLQLGQETQYF. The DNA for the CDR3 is TGTGCCAGCAGCTTGCAACTCGGTCAAGAGACCCAGTACTTC.

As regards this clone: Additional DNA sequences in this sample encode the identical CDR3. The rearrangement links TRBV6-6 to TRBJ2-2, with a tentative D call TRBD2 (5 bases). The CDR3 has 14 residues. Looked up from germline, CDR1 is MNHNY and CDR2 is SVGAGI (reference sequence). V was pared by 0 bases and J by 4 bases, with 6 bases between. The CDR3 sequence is CASSYSGGTGELFF. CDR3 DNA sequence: TGTGCCAGCAGTTACTCAGGAGGCACCGGGGAGCTGTTTTTT.

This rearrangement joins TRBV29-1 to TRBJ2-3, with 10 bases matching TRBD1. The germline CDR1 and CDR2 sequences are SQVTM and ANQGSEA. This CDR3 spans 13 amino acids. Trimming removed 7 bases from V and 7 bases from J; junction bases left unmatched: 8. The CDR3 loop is CSARQGAANTQYF. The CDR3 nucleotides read TGCAGCGCTAGACAGGGGGCTGCAAATACGCAGTATTTT.

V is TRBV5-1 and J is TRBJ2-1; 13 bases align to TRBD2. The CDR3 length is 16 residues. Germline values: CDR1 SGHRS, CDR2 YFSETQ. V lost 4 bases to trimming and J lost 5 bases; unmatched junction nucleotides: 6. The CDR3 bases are TGCGCCAGCAGCATTAGACTAGCGGGAGGAAACAATGAGCAGTTCTTC. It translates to CASSIRLAGGNNEQFF.

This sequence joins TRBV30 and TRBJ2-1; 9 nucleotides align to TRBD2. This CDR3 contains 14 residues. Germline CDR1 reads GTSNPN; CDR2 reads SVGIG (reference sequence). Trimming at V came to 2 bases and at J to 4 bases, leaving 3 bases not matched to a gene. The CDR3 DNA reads TGTGCCTGGAGTATAAGCGGGAGGTACAATGAGCAGTTCTTC. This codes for CAWSISGRYNEQFF.

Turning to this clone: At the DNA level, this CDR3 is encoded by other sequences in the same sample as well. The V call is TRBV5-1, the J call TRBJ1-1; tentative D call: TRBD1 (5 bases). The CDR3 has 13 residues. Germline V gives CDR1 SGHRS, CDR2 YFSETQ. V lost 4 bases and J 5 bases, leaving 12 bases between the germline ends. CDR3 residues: CASSPPWGTEAFF. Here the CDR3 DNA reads TGCGCCAGCAGCCCGCCCTGGGGGACTGAAGCTTTCTTT.

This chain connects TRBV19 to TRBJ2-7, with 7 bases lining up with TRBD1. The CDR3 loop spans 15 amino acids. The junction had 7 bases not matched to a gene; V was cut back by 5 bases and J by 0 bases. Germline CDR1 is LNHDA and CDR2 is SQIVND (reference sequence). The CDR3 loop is CASSSGQAYSYEQYF. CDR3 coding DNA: TGTGCCAGTAGTTCAGGACAGGCGTACTCCTACGAGCAGTACTTC. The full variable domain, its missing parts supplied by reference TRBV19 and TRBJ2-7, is DGGITQSPKYLFRKEGQNVTLSCEQNLNHDAMYWYRQDPGQGLRLIYYSQIVNDFQKGDIAEGYSVSREKKESFPLTVTSAQKNPTAFYLCASSSGQAYSYEQYFGPGTRLTVT.

The CDR3 sequence: CASSHLEDSNQPQHF. CDR3 in DNA: TGCGCCAGCAGTCACCTAGAGGATAGCAATCAGCCCCAGCATTTT. This sequence joins TRBV4-1 and TRBJ1-5; D is undetermined. Trimming stripped 6 bases from V and 0 bases from J, with 12 bases between. Germline V gene data show CDR1 as MGHRA and CDR2 as YSYEKL. The CDR3 is made up of 15 amino acids.

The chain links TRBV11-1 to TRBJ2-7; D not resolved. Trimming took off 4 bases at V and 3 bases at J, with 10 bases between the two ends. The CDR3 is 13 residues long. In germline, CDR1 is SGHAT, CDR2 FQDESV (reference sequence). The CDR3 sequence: CASSSQLGYEQYF. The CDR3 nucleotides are TGTGCCAGCAGCTCCCAACTCGGCTACGAGCAGTACTTC.

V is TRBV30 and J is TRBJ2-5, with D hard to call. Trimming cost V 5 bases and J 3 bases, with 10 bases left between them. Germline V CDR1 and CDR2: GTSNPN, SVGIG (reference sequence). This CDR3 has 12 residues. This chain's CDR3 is CAWGSGEETQYF. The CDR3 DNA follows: TGTGCCTGGGGTAGTGGCGAAGAGACCCAGTACTTC.

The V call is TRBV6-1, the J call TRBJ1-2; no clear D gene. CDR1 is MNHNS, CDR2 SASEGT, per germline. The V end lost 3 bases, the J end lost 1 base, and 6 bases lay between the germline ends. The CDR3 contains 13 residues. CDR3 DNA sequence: TGTGCCAGCAGTGACAGGTTTAACTATGGCTACACCTTC. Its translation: CASSDRFNYGYTF.

The CDR3 DNA follows: TGTGCCAGCAGCTCGGACATGAGCCAGTACTTC. This sequence encodes CASSSDMSQYF. The chain couples TRBV7-2 to TRBJ2-5; TRBD1 might be the D (5 bases). Per the germline V gene, CDR1 is SGHTA and CDR2 is FQGNSA. The CDR3 is 11 residues long. Trimming left V 4 bases short and J 10 bases short, with 10 bases between.

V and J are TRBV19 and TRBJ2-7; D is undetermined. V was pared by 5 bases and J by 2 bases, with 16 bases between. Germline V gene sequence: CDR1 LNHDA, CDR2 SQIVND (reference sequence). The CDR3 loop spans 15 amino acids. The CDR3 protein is CASSAGTDPPYEQYF. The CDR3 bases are TGTGCCAGTAGTGCTGGTACAGACCCCCCCTACGAGCAGTACTTC.

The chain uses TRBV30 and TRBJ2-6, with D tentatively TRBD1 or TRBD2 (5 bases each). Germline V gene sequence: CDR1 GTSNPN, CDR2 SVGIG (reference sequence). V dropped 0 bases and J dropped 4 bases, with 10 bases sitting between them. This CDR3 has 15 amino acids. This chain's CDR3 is CAWSVWGPGANVLTF. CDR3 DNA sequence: TGTGCCTGGAGTGTATGGGGACCCGGGGCCAACGTCCTGACTTTC.

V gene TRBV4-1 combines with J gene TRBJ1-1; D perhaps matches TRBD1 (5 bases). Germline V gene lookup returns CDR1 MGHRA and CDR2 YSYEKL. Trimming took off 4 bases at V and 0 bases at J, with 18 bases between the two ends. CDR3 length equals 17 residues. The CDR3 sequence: CASSLGWAGTMNTEAFF. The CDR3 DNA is TGCGCCAGCAGCCTTGGGTGGGCAGGGACTATGAACACTGAAGCTTTCTTT.

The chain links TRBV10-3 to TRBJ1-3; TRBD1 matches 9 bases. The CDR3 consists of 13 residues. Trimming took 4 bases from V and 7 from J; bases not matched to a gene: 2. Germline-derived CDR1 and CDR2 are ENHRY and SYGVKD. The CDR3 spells CAISAGTGNTIYF. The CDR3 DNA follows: TGTGCCATCAGTGCCGGGACAGGGAACACCATATATTTT.

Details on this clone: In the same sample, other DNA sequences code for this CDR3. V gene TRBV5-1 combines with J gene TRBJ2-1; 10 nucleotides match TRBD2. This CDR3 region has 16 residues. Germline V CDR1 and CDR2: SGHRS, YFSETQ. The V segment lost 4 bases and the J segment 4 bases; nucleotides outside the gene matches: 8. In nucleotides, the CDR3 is TGCGCCAGCAGCCCGGGTACTAGCGGGGTTTACAATGAGCAGTTCTTC. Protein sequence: CASSPGTSGVYNEQFF.

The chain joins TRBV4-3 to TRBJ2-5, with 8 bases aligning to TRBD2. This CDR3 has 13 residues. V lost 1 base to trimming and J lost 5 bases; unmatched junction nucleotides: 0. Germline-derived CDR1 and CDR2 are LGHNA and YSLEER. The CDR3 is CASSQGGGETQYF. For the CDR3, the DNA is TGCGCCAGCAGCCAAGGCGGGGGGGAGACCCAGTACTTC.

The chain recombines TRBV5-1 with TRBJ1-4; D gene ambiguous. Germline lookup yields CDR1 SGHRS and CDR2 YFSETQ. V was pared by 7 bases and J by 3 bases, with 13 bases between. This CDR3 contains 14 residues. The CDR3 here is CASRADTSNEKLFF. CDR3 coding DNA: TGCGCCAGCCGGGCCGACACCTCTAATGAAAAACTGTTTTTT. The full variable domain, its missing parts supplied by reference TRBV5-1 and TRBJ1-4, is KAGVTQTPRYLIKTRGQQVTLSCSPISGHRSVSWYQQTPGQGLQFLFEYFSETQRNKGNFPGRFSGRQFSNSRSEMNVSTLELGDSALYLCASRADTSNEKLFFGSGTQLSVL.

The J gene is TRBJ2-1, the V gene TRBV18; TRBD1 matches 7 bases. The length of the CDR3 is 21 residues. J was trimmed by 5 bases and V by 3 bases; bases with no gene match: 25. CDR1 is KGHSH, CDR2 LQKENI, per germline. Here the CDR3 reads CASSPMAIKTGLSVGHNEQFF. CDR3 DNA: TGTGCCAGCTCACCTATGGCGATTAAGACAGGGTTATCAGTGGGACACAATGAGCAGTTCTTC.

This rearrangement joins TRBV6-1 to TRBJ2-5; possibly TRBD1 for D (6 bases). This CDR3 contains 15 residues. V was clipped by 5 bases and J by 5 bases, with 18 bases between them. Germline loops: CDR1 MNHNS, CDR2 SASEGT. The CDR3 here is CASSQIGQTPETQYF. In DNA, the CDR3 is TGTGCCAGCAGTCAAATCGGACAGACCCCGGAGACCCAGTACTTC.

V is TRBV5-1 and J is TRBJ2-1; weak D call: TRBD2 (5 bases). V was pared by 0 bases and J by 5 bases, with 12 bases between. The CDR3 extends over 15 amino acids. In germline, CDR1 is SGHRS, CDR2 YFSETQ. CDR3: CASSLAGELNNEQFF. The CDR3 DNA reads TGCGCCAGCAGCTTGGCCGGGGAACTCAACAATGAGCAGTTCTTC.

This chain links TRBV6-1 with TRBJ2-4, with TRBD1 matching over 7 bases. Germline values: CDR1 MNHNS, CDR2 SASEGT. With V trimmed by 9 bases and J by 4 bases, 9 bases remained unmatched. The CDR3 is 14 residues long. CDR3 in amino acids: CASRQGAKKNIQYF. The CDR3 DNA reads TGTGCCAGTCGACAGGGTGCAAAAAAAAACATTCAGTACTTC.

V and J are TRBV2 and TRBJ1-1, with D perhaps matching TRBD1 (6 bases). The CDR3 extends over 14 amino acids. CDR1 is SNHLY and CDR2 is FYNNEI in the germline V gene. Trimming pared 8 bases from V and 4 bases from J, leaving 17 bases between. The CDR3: CASAGGGLGTEAFF. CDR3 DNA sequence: TGTGCCAGCGCTGGGGGGGGGCTGGGCACTGAAGCTTTCTTT.

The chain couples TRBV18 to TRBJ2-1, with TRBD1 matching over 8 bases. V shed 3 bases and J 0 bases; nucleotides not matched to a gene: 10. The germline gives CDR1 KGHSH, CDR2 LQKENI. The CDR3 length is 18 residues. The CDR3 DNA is TGTGCCAGCTCACCCTACAGGGGGTCATCTAGCTCCTACAATGAGCAGTTCTTC. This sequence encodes CASSPYRGSSSSYNEQFF.

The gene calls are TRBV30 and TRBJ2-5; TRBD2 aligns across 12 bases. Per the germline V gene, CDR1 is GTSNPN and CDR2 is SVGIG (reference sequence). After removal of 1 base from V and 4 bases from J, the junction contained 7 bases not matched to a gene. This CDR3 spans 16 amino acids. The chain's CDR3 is CAWSGTSGGWLETQYF. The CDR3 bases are TGTGCCTGGAGTGGTACTAGCGGGGGGTGGCTAGAGACCCAGTACTTC.

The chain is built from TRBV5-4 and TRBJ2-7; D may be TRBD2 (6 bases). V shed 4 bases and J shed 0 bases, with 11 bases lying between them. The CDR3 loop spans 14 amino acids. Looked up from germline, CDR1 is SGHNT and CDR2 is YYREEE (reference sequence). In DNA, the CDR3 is TGTGCCAGCAGCCCCGGGACTTTCTCCTACGAGCAGTACTTC. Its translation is CASSPGTFSYEQYF. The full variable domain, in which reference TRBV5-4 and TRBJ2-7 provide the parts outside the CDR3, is ETGVTQSPTHLIKTRGQQVTLRCSSQSGHNTVSWYQQALGQGPQFIFQYYREEENGRGNFPPRFSGLQFPNYSSELNVNALELDDSALYLCASSPGTFSYEQYFGPGTRLTVT.

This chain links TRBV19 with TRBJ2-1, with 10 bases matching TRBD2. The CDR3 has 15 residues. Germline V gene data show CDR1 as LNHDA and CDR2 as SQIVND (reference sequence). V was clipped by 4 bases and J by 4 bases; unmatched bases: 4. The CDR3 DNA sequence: TGTGCCAGTAGTAAGCGGGAGGGCCGGTACAATGAGCAGTTCTTC. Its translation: CASSKREGRYNEQFF.

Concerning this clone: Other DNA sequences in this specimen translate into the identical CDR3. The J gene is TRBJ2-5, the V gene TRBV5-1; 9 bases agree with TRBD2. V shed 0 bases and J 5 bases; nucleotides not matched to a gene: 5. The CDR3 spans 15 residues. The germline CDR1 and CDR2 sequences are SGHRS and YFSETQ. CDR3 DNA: TGCGCCAGCAGCTTGGTTGCGGGGGGGACCGAGACCCAGTACTTC. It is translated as CASSLVAGGTETQYF.

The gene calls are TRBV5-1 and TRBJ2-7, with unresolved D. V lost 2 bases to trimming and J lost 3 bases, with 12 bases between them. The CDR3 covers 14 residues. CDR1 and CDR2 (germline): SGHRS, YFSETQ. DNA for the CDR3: TGCGCCAGCAGCTTCTTACAGCCAAGCTACGAGCAGTACTTC. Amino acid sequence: CASSFLQPSYEQYF.